This TCR beta chain emerged from a study of neoadjuvant anti-PD-1 for oral cavity cancer. CDR3 length: 15 residues. Germline V gives CDR1 MDHEN, CDR2 SYDVKM. V lost 3 bases and J 0 bases, leaving 9 bases between the germline ends. Data came from immunoSEQ multiplex PCR; TCRdb stores just in-frame clones and leaves some out. The data contain about 8,300 clones, about 53% of them singletons. This clone was observed a few times. This sample comprised tumor tissue, obtained before nivolumab (anti-PD-1) treatment. This clonotype originated in a person aged 35-79 years with oral cavity squamous cell carcinoma. The chain couples TRBV28 to TRBJ1-5; D is ambiguous. CDR3 in amino acids: CASSFPDTSNQPQHF. As DNA, the CDR3 is TGTGCCAGCAGTTTCCCCGACACTAGCAATCAGCCCCAGCATTTT. The entire variable domain, with the rest obtained from reference TRBV28 and TRBJ1-5, is as follows: DVKVTQSSRYLVKRTGEKVFLECVQDMDHENMFWYRQDPGLGLRLIYFSYDVKMKEKGDIPEGYSVSREKKERFSLILESASTNQTSMYLCASSFPDTSNQPQHFGDGTRLSIL.